These T cell receptor beta chains were read from a single sample in a study of T cell changes during pregnancy in multiple sclerosis. Generated by immunoSEQ multiplex PCR, the TCRdb table keeps only in-frame clones and is missing some. Of roughly 34,000 clones listed, roughly nine tenths are singletons. The source material was CD4+ T cells from peripheral blood mononuclear cells, sampled in the second trimester of pregnancy. The receptors were gathered from a female donor in good health, enrolled as a control in a pregnancy study. The conserved cysteine and the conserved F or W are not part of the CDR3 here. D genes are given only for firm matches.

V,J,length,D,CDR3
TRBV7-6,TRBJ2-7,10,NA,ASSTDSYEQY
TRBV5-6,TRBJ2-5,14,TRBD1,ASSSWTGGYQETQY
TRBV20-1,TRBJ1-2,9,NA,SATDSYGYT
TRBV1,TRBJ2-1,14,NA,TSSQARGNSGGEQF
TRBV7-9,TRBJ2-3,13,TRBD1,ASSFGDRDTDTQY
TRBV18,TRBJ2-7,13,TRBD1,ASSPKPGQNYEQY
TRBV19,TRBJ2-5,12,NA,ASSIVGARETQY
TRBV27,TRBJ1-2,11,NA,ASTGAGFYGYT
TRBV5-1,TRBJ2-5,17,TRBD2,ASSPKLANDTTGQETQY
TRBV19,TRBJ1-5,12,NA,ASSILGRDQPQH